The 5 T cell receptor beta chains presented below share a single source sample, sequenced in a study of cytotoxic CD8 clonotypes in ibrutinib-treated CLL. Only in-frame clones appear in the TCRdb table, and some are missing; sequencing was by immunoSEQ multiplex PCR. The sample holds around 14,000 clones, 50% to 55% seen once. Sample: PBMCs, taken at a roughly 22-month disease-progression time point, from a patient treated with ibrutinib. The receptors here all came from a human donor with chronic lymphocytic leukemia.

V and J are TRBV19 and TRBJ1-2; D ambiguous. The CDR3 runs 11 residues. Germline assignment: CDR1 LNHDA and CDR2 SQIVND (reference sequence). The V and J ends lost 6 bases and 8 bases respectively, with 10 bases between them. CDR3 in amino acids: CASRAEGGYTF. CDR3 nucleotide sequence: TGTGCCAGTAGGGCGGAAGGCGGCTACACCTTC.

This clone occurred many times. This chain links TRBV7-8 with TRBJ1-1; no reliable D call. Trimming took 2 bases from V and 0 from J, leaving 4 bases between them. This CDR3 has 13 residues. Germline values: CDR1 SGHVS, CDR2 FQNEAQ. The chain's CDR3 is CASSLSVNTEAFF. Here the CDR3 DNA reads TGTGCCAGCAGCTTAAGTGTGAACACTGAAGCTTTCTTT.

The genes are TRBV6-1 and TRBJ2-1, with a weak D call TRBD1 (5 bases). The CDR3 totals 15 residues. V lost 3 bases to trimming and J lost 8 bases, with 17 bases between them. The germline gives CDR1 MNHNS, CDR2 SASEGT. The CDR3 bases are TGTGCCAGCAGTGATGTTACAAGGGGAAGTCATGAGCAGTTCTTC. Protein sequence: CASSDVTRGSHEQFF.

The chain recombines TRBV2 with TRBJ2-1; 9 positions match TRBD2. The V and J ends lost 7 bases and 8 bases, in that order; junction bases with no gene match: 9. Germline CDR1 is SNHLY and CDR2 is FYNNEI. CDR3 length: 14 amino acids. Here the CDR3 DNA reads TGTGCCAGCAAGGGAGGTAGCGGGGGCTATGAGCAGTTCTTC. It codes for CASKGGSGGYEQFF.

The chain recombines TRBV5-1 with TRBJ2-1; TRBD1 aligns across 7 bases. From germline, CDR1 is SGHRS and CDR2 YFSETQ. This CDR3 has 14 residues. The ends lost 3 bases at V and 10 bases at J; junction bases unmatched: 10. This CDR3 is CASSSANRGGEQFF. The CDR3 nucleotides are TGCGCCAGCAGCTCTGCCAACAGGGGCGGAGAGCAGTTCTTC.